This TCR beta chain emerged from a study of Tregs in tolerant kidney transplant recipients. Related graft donors supplied nonmyeloablative bone marrow transplants, and mixed chimerism was transient. As for this clone: The antigen is not known.

Study-level results: Tolerant patients' donor-specific Tregs expanded beyond overall Tregs, suggesting antigen-driven growth.

Sequencing was performed with immunoSEQ multiplex PCR; in TCRdb, only in-frame clones are kept and a portion is missing. The data contain about 64,000 clones, around 87% of them seen just once; the ten biggest clones take up more than 3%. The receptor comes from a human patient who received a combined kidney and bone marrow transplant. Some T cells may have originated in the graft donor. This specimen was CD4+ T cells from blood (PBMCs), taken 6 months after the transplant.

Written as DNA, the CDR3 is TGTGCCAGTAGTATAGCCCGGGACAGCACCTACGAGCAGTACTTC. This encodes CASSIARDSTYEQYF. The chain carries TRBV19 and TRBJ2-7; 7 nucleotides match TRBD1. Germline loops: CDR1 LNHDA, CDR2 SQIVND (reference sequence). This CDR3 region has 15 residues. The junction had 5 bases not matched to a gene; V was cut back by 1 base and J by 2 bases.